Reported below is one T cell receptor (beta chain). Clinical history as reported by participants underpinned cohort assignment. In Cohort 3, a recovered donor had either two negative PCRs, clearance, or symptom resolution. The CDR3 spans 16 residues. Trimming pared 4 bases from V and 3 bases from J, leaving 15 bases between. Germline V lookup: CDR1 MGHRA, CDR2 YSYEKL. The repertoire was sequenced with immunoSEQ multiplex PCR; TCRdb's copy has only in-frame clones and lacks some. The sample lists about 300,000 clones; over 75% were seen once. The source of the sample is a study of blood T cell repertoires in COVID-19. In the study overall: T cells, B-cell-depleted T cells, or PBMCs supplied cDNA or gDNA.

This sequence originates from a man aged 25 to 40 who had recovered from COVID-19. The sample consisted of PBMCs or T cells enriched from blood (not recorded which). The chain carries TRBV4-1 and TRBJ1-4; perhaps TRBD1 as D (5 bases). Written as DNA, the CDR3 is TGCGCCAGCAGCCGCGAGGGACGGGGGGCTAATGAAAAACTGTTTTTT. This gives the protein CASSREGRGANEKLFF.